These T cell receptor beta chains were read from a single sample in a study of T-cell reconstitution after alpha-beta-depleted transplantation in children. TCRdb re-called the PCR reads with MiXCR, one entry per CDR3 protein. The data contain about 140,000 distinct CDR3 sequences, around 8.8% of them singletons. This specimen was PBMCs, mostly from graft donor cells, taken 180 days after TCRalphabeta/CD19-depleted stem cell transplant. These receptors were collected from a female patient aged 2-10 years who had a stem cell transplant for congenital amegakaryocytic thrombocytopenia, so the T cells may come from the graft donor. Each CDR3 is given with its conserved first and last residue. D genes are given only for firm matches. Expanded clones get a size class; other rows say once, few or many, or leave the size out.

v_gene: TRBV20-1
d_gene: .
j_gene: TRBJ2-1
abundance: many
CDR3aa: CSASGKVDEQFF
CDR3nt: TGCAGTGCTAGCGGGAAGGTGGATGAGCAGTTCTTC

v_gene: TRBV12-3/TRBV12-4
d_gene: .
j_gene: TRBJ2-3
abundance: many
CDR3aa: CASSLGSTTDTQYF
CDR3nt: TGTGCCAGCAGTTTAGGGTCCACCACAGATACGCAGTATTTT

v_gene: TRBV6-5
d_gene: .
j_gene: TRBJ2-7
abundance: .
CDR3aa: CASSSPARREQYF
CDR3nt: TGTGCCAGCAGTTCCCCGGCAAGGCGGGAGCAGTACTTC

v_gene: TRBV5-1
d_gene: TRBD1
j_gene: TRBJ2-1
abundance: many
CDR3aa: CASSRTGTGLYNEQFF
CDR3nt: TGCGCCAGCAGCCGAACCGGGACAGGGCTTTACAATGAGCAGTTCTTC

v_gene: TRBV3-1
d_gene: TRBD2
j_gene: TRBJ2-1
abundance: .
CDR3aa: CATSQEGGSRNEQFF
CDR3nt: TGTGCCACCAGCCAAGAAGGCGGGAGCAGGAATGAGCAGTTCTTC

v_gene: TRBV6-2/TRBV6-3
d_gene: .
j_gene: TRBJ1-2
abundance: few
CDR3aa: CASSYSTPAVRGYGYTF
CDR3nt: TGTGCCAGCAGTTACTCGACGCCAGCCGTTCGGGGATATGGCTACACCTTC

v_gene: TRBV5-1
d_gene: .
j_gene: TRBJ2-5
abundance: many
CDR3aa: CASSLSGNFGIETQYF
CDR3nt: TGCGCCAGCAGCTTGTCGGGGAATTTTGGTATTGAGACCCAGTACTTC

v_gene: TRBV5-1
d_gene: .
j_gene: TRBJ2-6
abundance: .
CDR3aa: CASVGDRSGANVLTF
CDR3nt: TGCGCCAGCGTGGGGGACCGCTCTGGGGCCAACGTCCTGACTTTC

v_gene: TRBV15
d_gene: .
j_gene: TRBJ2-1
abundance: few
CDR3aa: CATSKYAYNEQFF
CDR3nt: TGTGCCACCAGCAAGTACGCGTACAATGAGCAGTTCTTC

v_gene: TRBV27
d_gene: TRBD2
j_gene: TRBJ2-7
abundance: many
CDR3aa: CASSLWASGSGEQYF
CDR3nt: TGTGCCAGCAGTTTATGGGCTAGCGGGAGTGGCGAGCAGTACTTC

v_gene: TRBV28
d_gene: TRBD1
j_gene: TRBJ2-7
abundance: few
CDR3aa: CASRDRGQSYEQYF
CDR3nt: TGTGCCAGCAGGGACAGGGGACAGAGTTACGAGCAGTACTTC

v_gene: TRBV10-3
d_gene: .
j_gene: TRBJ2-3
abundance: .
CDR3aa: CAISFYMEYTQYF
CDR3nt: TGTGCCATCAGTTTTTACATGGAGTATACGCAGTATTTT

v_gene: TRBV7-9
d_gene: .
j_gene: TRBJ1-3
abundance: few
CDR3aa: CASSEGTLGFGTIYF
CDR3nt: TGTGCCAGCAGCGAGGGGACCCTCGGGTTTGGCACCATATATTTT

v_gene: TRBV7-9
d_gene: .
j_gene: TRBJ2-7
abundance: few
CDR3aa: CASSLLTGPYEQYF
CDR3nt: TGTGCCAGCAGCTTACTAACAGGTCCCTACGAGCAGTACTTC

v_gene: TRBV7-6
d_gene: .
j_gene: TRBJ2-3
abundance: .
CDR3aa: CASSTFTGDTDTQYF
CDR3nt: TGTGCCAGCAGCACCTTCACTGGAGACACAGATACGCAGTATTTT

v_gene: TRBV7-9
d_gene: .
j_gene: TRBJ1-1
abundance: many
CDR3aa: CASSLAAGEVGTEAFF
CDR3nt: TGTGCCAGCAGCTTAGCAGCGGGGGAGGTAGGCACTGAAGCTTTCTTT

v_gene: TRBV5-1
d_gene: .
j_gene: TRBJ2-6
abundance: few
CDR3aa: CASGVGSGANGLTF
CDR3nt: TGCGCCAGCGGGGTTGGTTCTGGGGCCAACGGCCTGACTTTC

v_gene: TRBV3-1
d_gene: .
j_gene: TRBJ2-1
abundance: many
CDR3aa: CASSRGLGGEQFF
CDR3nt: TGTGCCAGCAGCCGGGGGCTAGGCGGTGAGCAGTTCTTC

v_gene: TRBV20-1
d_gene: .
j_gene: TRBJ1-6
abundance: many
CDR3aa: CSARDGTVNSPLHF
CDR3nt: TGCAGTGCTAGAGATGGGACGGTTAATTCACCCCTCCACTTT

v_gene: TRBV29-1
d_gene: .
j_gene: TRBJ2-7
abundance: few
CDR3aa: CSIWAPGAYEQYF
CDR3nt: TGCAGCATTTGGGCCCCAGGAGCCTACGAGCAGTACTTC

v_gene: TRBV28
d_gene: .
j_gene: TRBJ1-2
abundance: .
CDR3aa: CASSFGGYGYTF
CDR3nt: TGTGCCAGCAGTTTTGGAGGTTATGGCTACACCTTC

v_gene: TRBV27
d_gene: TRBD2
j_gene: TRBJ2-3
abundance: few
CDR3aa: CASSFRLAVPPMSTDTQYF
CDR3nt: TGTGCCAGCAGTTTTCGGCTAGCGGTGCCCCCTATGAGCACAGATACGCAGTATTTT

v_gene: TRBV24-1
d_gene: .
j_gene: TRBJ2-3
abundance: many
CDR3aa: CATSDYPRTDTQYF
CDR3nt: TGTGCCACCAGTGATTACCCCCGCACAGATACGCAGTATTTT

v_gene: TRBV28
d_gene: .
j_gene: TRBJ1-2
abundance: .
CDR3aa: CASSFRGIYGYTF
CDR3nt: TGTGCCAGCAGTTTTCGGGGTATATATGGCTACACCTTC

v_gene: TRBV20-1
d_gene: .
j_gene: TRBJ2-7
abundance: .
CDR3aa: CSASRSPPKNEQYF
CDR3nt: TGCAGTGCTAGTCGCTCCCCGCCGAAGAACGAGCAGTACTTC

v_gene: TRBV18
d_gene: .
j_gene: TRBJ2-1
abundance: few
CDR3aa: CASSPGPDSYNEQFF
CDR3nt: TGTGCCAGCTCACCGGGGCCAGACTCCTACAATGAGCAGTTCTTC

v_gene: TRBV3-1
d_gene: .
j_gene: TRBJ2-2
abundance: .
CDR3aa: CASSPSWGRVTGELFF
CDR3nt: TGTGCCAGCAGCCCCTCGTGGGGGAGAGTAACCGGGGAGCTGTTTTTT

v_gene: TRBV10-3
d_gene: TRBD1
j_gene: TRBJ2-7
abundance: many
CDR3aa: CAISEGQGGDEQYF
CDR3nt: TGTGCCATCAGTGAGGGACAGGGAGGTGACGAGCAGTACTTC

v_gene: TRBV5-1
d_gene: TRBD2
j_gene: TRBJ2-3
abundance: many
CDR3aa: CASSFRGEADTQYF
CDR3nt: TGCGCCAGCAGCTTTCGGGGGGAGGCAGATACGCAGTATTTT

v_gene: TRBV12-3/TRBV12-4
d_gene: TRBD1
j_gene: TRBJ2-5
abundance: many
CDR3aa: CASRLTGGETQYF
CDR3nt: TGTGCCAGCAGGCTGACAGGGGGGGAGACCCAGTACTTC

v_gene: TRBV6-5
d_gene: TRBD1
j_gene: TRBJ2-1
abundance: many
CDR3aa: CASSYSTGGYNEQFF
CDR3nt: TGTGCCAGCAGTTACTCCACAGGGGGCTACAATGAGCAGTTCTTC

v_gene: TRBV28
d_gene: TRBD2
j_gene: TRBJ2-7
abundance: many
CDR3aa: CASSLWGLAGDEQYF
CDR3nt: TGTGCCAGCAGTTTATGGGGACTAGCGGGAGACGAGCAGTACTTC

v_gene: TRBV5-1
d_gene: TRBD1
j_gene: TRBJ2-7
abundance: .
CDR3aa: CASSLMDREDEQYF
CDR3nt: TGCGCCAGCAGCTTAATGGACAGGGAGGACGAGCAGTACTTC

v_gene: TRBV6-1
d_gene: TRBD1
j_gene: TRBJ2-3
abundance: .
CDR3aa: CASSRAALGTGGTDTQYF
CDR3nt: TGTGCCAGCAGTAGAGCCGCGTTAGGGACAGGTGGCACAGATACGCAGTATTTT

v_gene: TRBV29-1
d_gene: TRBD1
j_gene: TRBJ1-5
abundance: many
CDR3aa: CSVADRGLNQPQHF
CDR3nt: TGCAGCGTCGCGGACAGGGGTCTCAATCAGCCCCAGCATTTT

v_gene: TRBV28
d_gene: TRBD1
j_gene: TRBJ2-5
abundance: many
CDR3aa: CASSPDREETQYF
CDR3nt: TGTGCCAGCAGTCCAGACAGGGAAGAGACCCAGTACTTC

v_gene: TRBV28
d_gene: TRBD1
j_gene: TRBJ1-1
abundance: many
CDR3aa: CASSLRQGSAFF
CDR3nt: TGTGCCAGCAGTTTACGACAGGGATCAGCTTTCTTT

v_gene: TRBV15
d_gene: .
j_gene: TRBJ2-1
abundance: many
CDR3aa: CATSRGLLGTNEQFF
CDR3nt: TGTGCCACCAGCAGAGGACTTTTGGGTACGAATGAGCAGTTCTTC

v_gene: TRBV18
d_gene: .
j_gene: TRBJ2-3
abundance: few
CDR3aa: CASSPRGSSTDTQYF
CDR3nt: TGTGCCAGCTCACCACGTGGGTCTAGCACAGATACGCAGTATTTT

v_gene: TRBV5-1
d_gene: .
j_gene: TRBJ2-3
abundance: many
CDR3aa: CASSSVPRQSGTDTQYF
CDR3nt: TGCGCCAGCAGCTCAGTCCCGAGGCAGTCGGGTACAGATACGCAGTATTTT

v_gene: TRBV6-6
d_gene: .
j_gene: TRBJ1-2
abundance: many
CDR3aa: CASQSGHTYGYTF
CDR3nt: TGTGCCAGCCAATCGGGACACACCTATGGCTACACCTTC

v_gene: TRBV7-9
d_gene: .
j_gene: TRBJ1-1
abundance: .
CDR3aa: CASSLGDLSLSEAFF
CDR3nt: TGTGCCAGCAGCTTGGGGGACCTCTCCCTGTCTGAAGCTTTCTTT

v_gene: TRBV29-1
d_gene: TRBD2
j_gene: TRBJ2-2
abundance: .
CDR3aa: CSVQSGGANTGELFF
CDR3nt: TGCAGCGTCCAAAGCGGGGGAGCGAACACCGGGGAGCTGTTTTTT

v_gene: TRBV13
d_gene: .
j_gene: TRBJ1-2
abundance: .
CDR3aa: CASSLGLGRNNYGYTF
CDR3nt: TGTGCCAGCAGCTTAGGCCTTGGACGGAATAACTATGGCTACACCTTC

v_gene: TRBV4-1
d_gene: .
j_gene: TRBJ1-5
abundance: many
CDR3aa: CASSQEAGRHQPQHF
CDR3nt: TGCGCCAGCAGCCAAGAGGCAGGGAGGCATCAGCCCCAGCATTTT

v_gene: TRBV7-2
d_gene: .
j_gene: TRBJ2-7
abundance: many
CDR3aa: CASSLVSGIDYEQYF
CDR3nt: TGTGCCAGCAGCTTAGTGTCAGGGATAGACTACGAGCAGTACTTC

v_gene: TRBV4-2
d_gene: TRBD1
j_gene: TRBJ1-2
abundance: few
CDR3aa: CASKSTGAREGYTF
CDR3nt: TGTGCCAGCAAATCTACAGGGGCTAGGGAGGGCTACACCTTC

v_gene: TRBV4-2
d_gene: .
j_gene: TRBJ1-5
abundance: few
CDR3aa: CASSQARGSSNQPQHF
CDR3nt: TGTGCCAGCAGCCAAGCGCGTGGATCTAGCAATCAGCCCCAGCATTTT

v_gene: TRBV28
d_gene: .
j_gene: TRBJ2-3
abundance: many
CDR3aa: CASSPLGGRVYTQYF
CDR3nt: TGTGCCAGCAGCCCCTTGGGGGGGCGCGTTTATACGCAGTATTTT

v_gene: TRBV5-1
d_gene: .
j_gene: TRBJ2-3
abundance: many
CDR3aa: CASSPPRRGSSDTQYF
CDR3nt: TGCGCCAGCAGCCCGCCCCGAAGGGGGTCCTCAGATACGCAGTATTTT

v_gene: TRBV11-2
d_gene: TRBD1
j_gene: TRBJ1-6
abundance: .
CDR3aa: CASSLGQILSSYNSPLHF
CDR3nt: TGTGCCAGCAGCTTGGGACAGATCCTGAGCTCCTATAATTCACCCCTCCACTTT